This T cell receptor beta chain is from a study of CD8+ T cells in alopecia areata. Study-wide findings and caveats: Tofacitinib significantly reduced both scalp clonality and expanded CD8+ clones among the top 100. Normal scalp showed lower clonality than lesional scalp, especially alopecia totalis/universalis.

CDR3 length: 15 residues. Between the trimmed V and J ends, which lost 5 bases and 7 bases, there was a span of 18 bases. Germline CDR1 and CDR2: LNHDA and SQIVND (reference sequence). Extracted from the samples, RNA was reverse transcribed into cDNA to serve as the sequencing template. Sequenced by immunoSEQ multiplex PCR; TCRdb stores in-frame clones only, minus some. The table lists 150,000 to 250,000 clones, 55% to 75% of them singletons. A word on this clone: Its target is not known.

Documented treatment: oral pan-JAK inhibitor, 5-10 mg twice daily. Samples from alopecia areata patients were lesional scalp punch biopsies and peripheral blood. This chain joins TRBV19 and TRBJ2-1; a weak D match, TRBD1 (6 bases). The sample was CD4+ T cells sorted from blood, taken at week 24, from a patient treated with tofacitinib. The sequence was collected from a human donor with alopecia areata. The CDR3: CASSFQGRSGNEQFF. In DNA form, the CDR3 reads TGTGCCAGTAGTTTCCAGGGGAGATCTGGGAATGAGCAGTTCTTC.